Reported below is one TCR beta chain. The antigen is unknown. Patients got ipilimumab 1 mg/kg beginning 14 to 28 days post-transplant. This record comes from a study of ipilimumab plus nivolumab after autologous stem cell transplantation. Turning to the study itself: Patients received a median of about five ipilimumab and 8 nivolumab doses. The DLBCL group included primary refractory and relapsed cases.

Per the germline V gene, CDR1 is MRHNA and CDR2 is SNTAGT. V gave up 4 bases and J gave up 2 bases, with 7 bases separating them. CDR3 length: 13 amino acids. Whole-study results and caveats: TCR repertoire, Treg phenotype and gut microbiota reportedly support more study of this approach.

Using immunoSEQ multiplex PCR, the repertoire was profiled, and TCRdb retains in-frame clones only, with some absent. The profile shows 15,000 or so clones, about 81% of them singletons. This sequence originates from a male donor with diffuse large B-cell lymphoma. The V gene is TRBV6-4, the J gene TRBJ2-3; D unresolved. This specimen was PBMCs, taken in a trial of ipilimumab plus nivolumab as post-transplant consolidation. CDR3 coding DNA: TGTGCCAGCAGTGTAACAGCCACAGATACGCAGTATTTT. Translated, it gives CASSVTATDTQYF.